This T cell receptor (beta chain) was recovered during a study of blood T cell repertoires in COVID-19. Study context: Samples came from the United States, Italy and Spain, spanning acute and convalescent COVID-19. Nucleic acid was either cDNA or gDNA, and it came from T cells, B-cell-depleted T cells, or PBMCs.

Per the study methods: Reference gene primers were amplified, and this amplification served to estimate nucleated cell counts. Only in-frame clones appear in the TCRdb table, and some are missing; sequencing was by immunoSEQ multiplex PCR. From that table come the V and J calls and clone size; the DNA was used to work out D and trimming. The sample has some 400,000 clones, over 65% seen once; the top ten hold 0.85% to 1.3%. The sample comprised peripheral blood. This clonotype was obtained from a human donor with acute or convalescent COVID-19. The donor label of this sample is uncertain.

CDR3 loop: CASRSPGTRGSPLHF. CDR3 nucleotides: TGTGCCAGCAGATCCCCCGGGACTAGGGGGTCACCCCTCCACTTT. V and J are TRBV6-5 and TRBJ1-6, with D possibly matching TRBD1 (6 bases). Trimming removed 6 bases at V and 10 bases at J, with 19 bases between. The CDR3 is 15 residues long. The germline gives CDR1 MNHEY, CDR2 SVGAGI.